This TCR beta chain was identified in a study of cytotoxic CD8 clonotypes in ibrutinib-treated CLL. Study overall: Across the patients, approximately 12 were relapsed/refractory, more than 14 treatment-naive and about 17 IGHV unmutated.

Only in-frame clones appear in the TCRdb table, and some are missing; sequencing was by immunoSEQ multiplex PCR. The repertoire consists of 200,000 to 250,000 clones, with 70% to 75% occurring once and the leading ten covering about 6.4%. Turning to this clone: What it recognizes is unknown.

CDR3 length: 17 residues. Germline assignment: CDR1 ENHRY and CDR2 SYGVKD. V dropped 3 bases and J dropped 4 bases, with 21 bases sitting between them. Study-wide findings and caveats: Baseline clonality, higher than in age-matched healthy donors, tracked circulating CD8+ T-cell counts. Sustained-remission patients were sampled at one set of times and progressing patients at different ones.

The chain combines TRBV10-3 with TRBJ1-1; TRBD1 might be the D (6 bases). This specimen consisted of PBMCs, obtained after 12 months of ibrutinib treatment. This clonotype originated in a human donor with chronic lymphocytic leukemia. The CDR3 DNA reads TGTGCCATCAGTGACCCTGAGAAAGGGGGACGGGGCACTGAAGCTTTCTTT. Protein product: CAISDPEKGGRGTEAFF.